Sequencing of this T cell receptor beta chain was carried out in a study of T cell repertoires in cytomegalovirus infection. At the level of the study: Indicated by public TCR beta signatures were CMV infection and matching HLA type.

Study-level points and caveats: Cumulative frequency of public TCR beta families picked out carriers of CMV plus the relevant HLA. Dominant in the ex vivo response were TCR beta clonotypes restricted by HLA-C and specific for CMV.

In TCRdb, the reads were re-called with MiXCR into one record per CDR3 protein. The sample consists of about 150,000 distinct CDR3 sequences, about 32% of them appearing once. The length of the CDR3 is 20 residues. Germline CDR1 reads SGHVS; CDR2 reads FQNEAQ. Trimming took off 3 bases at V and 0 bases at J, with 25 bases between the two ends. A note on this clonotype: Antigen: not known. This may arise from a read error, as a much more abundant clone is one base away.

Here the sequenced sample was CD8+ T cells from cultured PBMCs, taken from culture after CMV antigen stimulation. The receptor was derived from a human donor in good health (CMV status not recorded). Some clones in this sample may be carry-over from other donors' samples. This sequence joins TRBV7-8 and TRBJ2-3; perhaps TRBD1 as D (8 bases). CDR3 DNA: TGTGCCAGCAGCTTGTGGACAGGGCTAGTGGGGGGGTATAGCACAGATACGCAGTATTTT. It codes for CASSLWTGLVGGYSTDTQYF.